The next 20 T cell receptor beta chains were all read from a single sample in a study of regulatory T cells in long-lasting Graves disease. Building of the TCR beta libraries involved iRepertoire HTBI primers and Arm-PCR of CDR3 regions. TCRdb called the multiplex PCR reads again in MiXCR, with one record for every CDR3 protein. Seen here are approximately 470,000 distinct CDR3 sequences, roughly 17% observed once, and the top ten hold 9.5% to 15%. The time point denotes: newly diagnosed GD, antithyroid drugs for less than 3 months. RNA isolated from PBMCs was used to make the TCR library. The same specimen was also included in a second study, on T cells in Graves' hyperthyroidism and ophthalmopathy.

This material consisted of peripheral blood mononuclear cells (PBMCs), taken at new diagnosis, from a patient treated with antithyroid drugs. Every receptor here comes from a man in his forties with Graves disease.

This chain connects TRBV5-4 to TRBJ2-1, with D uncertain. The V gene lost 7 bases and the J gene lost 0 bases, with 8 bases spanning the gap. Germline V gene data show CDR1 as SGHNT and CDR2 as YYREEE (reference sequence). This CDR3 is built from 13 residues. In DNA form, the CDR3 reads TGTGCCAGCGGAACGGTCTCCTACAATGAGCAGTTCTTC. It is translated as CASGTVSYNEQFF.

CDR3 in amino acids: CATSDSTGTSGAFF. The CDR3 region has the DNA TGTGCCACCAGTGATTCGACAGGCACTAGTGGAGCTTTCTTT. This chain links TRBV24-1 with TRBJ1-1; TRBD1 is a possible D gene (6 bases). Trimming removed 2 bases from V and 10 bases from J, with 16 bases in between. CDR1 KGHDR and CDR2 SFDVKD come from the germline V gene. This CDR3 is built from 14 residues.

In its sample, this clonotype was seen many times. The CDR3 DNA reads as TGTGCCAGCAGCTTAGACGTTGTAGCTTTCTTT. As protein: CASSLDVVAFF. The rearrangement joins TRBV7-9 to TRBJ1-1, with unresolved D. The CDR3 totals 11 residues. The V gene lost 1 base and the J gene lost 10 bases, with 7 bases spanning the gap. From germline, CDR1 is SEHNR and CDR2 FQNEAQ (reference sequence).

J is TRBJ2-3 and V is TRBV6-1; 13 bases match TRBD2. The length of the CDR3 is 17 residues. CDR1 and CDR2 (germline): MNHNS, SASEGT. V gave up 5 bases and J gave up 9 bases; unmatched junction bases: 14. CDR3 loop: CASSPLAGGPRAATQYF. The DNA of the CDR3 is TGTGCCAGCAGTCCACTAGCGGGAGGGCCCCGCGCGGCCACGCAGTATTTT.

This clonotype was found many times. Here the CDR3 DNA reads TGTGCCAGCAGCTCCTGGGATCTAGCGCTGAGCTCCTACGAGCAGTACTTC. Translating gives CASSSWDLALSSYEQYF. This chain connects TRBV7-3 to TRBJ2-7; maybe TRBD2 (6 bases). V was trimmed by 4 bases and J by 0 bases, leaving 19 bases between them. The CDR3 loop spans 17 amino acids. Germline V lookup: CDR1 SGHTA, CDR2 FQGTGA.

This sequence joins TRBV7-2 and TRBJ1-1, with D possibly being TRBD1 (6 bases). Germline CDR1 SGHTA, CDR2 FQGNSA. The CDR3 totals 15 residues. Trimming pared 6 bases from V and 2 bases from J, leaving 16 bases between. The CDR3: CASSQLGTPNTEAFF. CDR3 sequence (DNA): TGTGCCAGCAGTCAACTGGGGACACCTAACACTGAAGCTTTCTTT.

This clonotype has at least ten counts. The chain joins TRBV20-1 to TRBJ1-2; 10 bases fit TRBD1. The CDR3 consists of 13 residues. Germline lookup yields CDR1 DFQATT and CDR2 SNEGSKA (reference sequence). V lost 5 bases to trimming and J lost 8 bases; unmatched junction nucleotides: 8. Here the CDR3 DNA reads TGCAGTGCTGGCCCGACAGGGGGCCTAGGCTACACCTTC. As protein: CSAGPTGGLGYTF.

There are many counts of this clonotype. The rearrangement joins TRBV5-1 to TRBJ2-4, with 12 bases matching TRBD2. Trimming at V came to 1 base and at J to 0 bases, leaving 5 bases not matched to a gene. The CDR3 spans 18 residues. Germline-derived CDR1 and CDR2 are SGHRS and YFSETQ. CDR3 sequence: CASSLSLAGGRAKNIQYF. CDR3 sequence (DNA): TGCGCCAGCAGCTTGTCGCTAGCGGGAGGGAGAGCCAAAAACATTCAGTACTTC.

The chain links TRBV7-9 to TRBJ1-1, with a possible D match to TRBD1 (6 bases). V was clipped by 7 bases and J by 0 bases, with 12 bases between them. Germline assignment: CDR1 SEHNR and CDR2 FQNEAQ (reference sequence). The CDR3 consists of 14 residues. CDR3 DNA: TGTGCCAGCATCCCCGCAGGGGTGAACACTGAAGCTTTCTTT. Translating gives CASIPAGVNTEAFF.

With respect to this clonotype: A much larger clone lies one base from this, so it may be a read error. The chain combines TRBV6-1 with TRBJ2-7; D might be TRBD1 or TRBD2, each matching 5 bases. Trimming stripped 4 bases from V and 6 bases from J, with 16 bases between. Germline values: CDR1 MNHNS, CDR2 SASEGT. CDR3 length: 14 residues. Written as DNA, the CDR3 is TGTGCCAGCAGTGTATGGCCAGGGAGCGTCGAGCAGTACTTC. It codes for CASSVWPGSVEQYF.

This clonotype has a handful of counts. The V and J genes are TRBV7-9 and TRBJ1-5; D remains unclear. CDR3 length: 15 residues. With 8 bases removed from V and 0 bases from J, the gap between germline ends came to 14 bases. CDR1 is SEHNR, CDR2 FQNEAQ, per germline (reference sequence). This chain's CDR3 is CASGVTPDSNQPQHF. CDR3 nucleotide sequence: TGTGCCAGCGGGGTGACACCTGATAGCAATCAGCCCCAGCATTTT.

This clonotype has just a few counts. The gene calls are TRBV10-3 and TRBJ2-1; 9 bases map to TRBD2. Germline CDR1 is ENHRY and CDR2 is SYGVKD. V gave up 1 base and J gave up 7 bases; unmatched junction bases: 8. The length of the CDR3 is 16 residues. The CDR3 DNA follows: TGTGCCATCAGTGAGTTAATAGCGGGAGAAGTTAATGAGCAGTTCTTC. Its translation: CAISELIAGEVNEQFF.

Concerning this clonotype itself: This may come from a read error, since a much larger clone is one base off. V is TRBV13 and J is TRBJ2-7; TRBD1 agrees at 9 bases. Losses at the gene ends were 1 base for V and 12 bases for J; bases not matched to a gene: 4. Germline V gene sequence: CDR1 PRHDT, CDR2 FYEKMQ (reference sequence). The CDR3 is 12 residues long. Written as DNA, the CDR3 is TGTGCCAGCAGCTTAGTCTGGGACAGGGCGTACTTC. Amino acids: CASSLVWDRAYF.

This clonotype has just a few counts. The junction and the germline gene differ at one end; a read error may be behind it. The rearrangement uses TRBV7-9 and TRBJ2-3; TRBD1 or TRBD2 may be the D gene (5 bases each). CDR1 is SEHNR, CDR2 FQNEAQ, per germline (reference sequence). The CDR3 contains 9 residues. CDR3 in DNA: TGTGCCAGCAGCCCATGGGACGGTTTT. This gives the protein CASSPWDGF.

V is TRBV10-3 and J is TRBJ2-4, with D possibly being TRBD1 or TRBD2 (5 bases each). Germline CDR1 reads ENHRY; CDR2 reads SYGVKD. V was trimmed by 5 bases and J by 8 bases, leaving 22 bases between them. This CDR3 is built from 16 residues. This CDR3 is CAISPSRGRTGDIQYF. DNA for the CDR3: TGTGCCATCAGTCCTAGCCGGGGCAGGACCGGAGACATTCAGTACTTC.

A note on this clonotype: Possible read error: a much larger clone is one base away. V gene TRBV3-1 combines with J gene TRBJ2-3; D uncertain. The CDR3 totals 15 residues. Per the germline V gene, CDR1 is LGHDT and CDR2 is YNNKEL (reference sequence). V gave up 8 bases and J gave up 2 bases, with 17 bases separating them. CDR3 region: CASGFPRQITDTQYF. CDR3 nucleotides: TGTGCCAGCGGCTTCCCGCGGCAGATCACAGATACGCAGTATTTT.

This clonotype was counted many times. CDR3 protein: CASSLRSTEAFF. The CDR3, as DNA: TGTGCCAGCAGCTTAAGGAGTACTGAAGCTTTCTTT. V gene TRBV11-2 combines with J gene TRBJ1-1, with D uncertain. This CDR3 contains 12 residues. Germline values: CDR1 SGHAT, CDR2 FQNNGV. The V gene lost 2 bases and the J gene lost 5 bases, with 6 bases spanning the gap. Full variable domain (missing parts from reference TRBV11-2 and TRBJ1-1): EAGVAQSPRYKIIEKRQSVAFWCNPISGHATLYWYQQILGQGPKLLIQFQNNGVVDDSQLPKDRFSAERLKGVDSTLKIQPAKLEDSAVYLCASSLRSTEAFFGQGTRLTVV.

At least ten counts were recorded for this clonotype. The V gene is TRBV10-3, the J gene TRBJ2-5; TRBD2 matches at 9 bases. The CDR3 runs 14 residues. V lost 0 bases to trimming and J lost 4 bases; unmatched junction nucleotides: 0. Germline CDR1 is ENHRY and CDR2 is SYGVKD. CDR3: CAISESTSGETQYF. The CDR3 bases are TGTGCCATCAGTGAGTCGACTAGCGGAGAGACCCAGTACTTC.

This clonotype was found a few times. V and J are TRBV11-2 and TRBJ1-2; D not certain. V lost 1 base and J 4 bases, leaving 7 bases between the germline ends. Looked up from germline, CDR1 is SGHAT and CDR2 is FQNNGV. CDR3 length: 13 amino acids. CDR3 in amino acids: CASSLGQLYGYTF. The CDR3 DNA sequence: TGTGCCAGCAGCTTAGGTCAGCTCTATGGCTACACCTTC.

This clonotype has a count of ten or more. The chain recombines TRBV6-1 with TRBJ2-7; 7 bases are shared with TRBD1. V lost 7 bases to trimming and J lost 0 bases; unmatched junction nucleotides: 9. The CDR3 spans 15 residues. Germline CDR1 and CDR2: MNHNS and SASEGT. CDR3 sequence (DNA): TGTGCCAGCAAAGATCGACGGGACAGCTCCTACGAGCAGTACTTC. It translates to CASKDRRDSSYEQYF.